This is a list of T cell receptor beta chains from one sample in a study of CD8+CD57+ T cells in acquired aplastic anemia. TCRdb reprocessed the reads with MiXCR, giving one entry per CDR3 protein. This sample has roughly 81,000 distinct CDR3 sequences; about half occur once, and the top ten carry 65% to 80%. Sample: sorted CD4+, CD8+, or CD8+CD57+ T cells (not recorded which) from PBMCs. Source of these receptors: a human donor in good health, serving as a control. The CDR3 runs from the conserved cysteine through the conserved F or W. D genes are given only for firm matches. A row's size may be missing; if present it is once, few, many or a size class.

few	TRBV10-2	-	TRBJ2-7	TGCGCCAGCAGTGAGTTTGGCGGGTACGAGCAGTACTTC	CASSEFGGYEQYF
few	TRBV10-3	-	TRBJ1-1	TGTGCCATCAGTCGACAGGAGAACACTGAAGCTTTCTTT	CAISRQENTEAFF
many	TRBV19	TRBD1	TRBJ2-7	TGTGCCAGTAGTCCCGGGACAGGGCCGGGCTACGAGCAGTACTTC	CASSPGTGPGYEQYF
many	TRBV20-1	TRBD2	TRBJ2-1	TGCAGTGCCCCGTCCGCTATAGCGGGAGGGCCGGATGAGCAGTTCTTC	CSAPSAIAGGPDEQFF
many	TRBV2	-	TRBJ1-5	TGTGCCAGCACCGATGAATTGATAGGGAGCAATCAGCCCCAGCATTTT	CASTDELIGSNQPQHF
-	TRBV7-9	TRBD1	TRBJ1-1	TGTGCCAGCAGCGGGGACAGCAACACTGAAGCTTTCTTT	CASSGDSNTEAFF
many	TRBV20-1	TRBD2	TRBJ2-5	TGCAGTGCAACGTCGACTAGCGGCCAAGAGACCCAGTACTTC	CSATSTSGQETQYF
many	TRBV2	-	TRBJ1-3	TGTGCCAGCAGCGGAGGGGGCTCTGGAAACACCATATATTTT	CASSGGGSGNTIYF
many	TRBV5-1	-	TRBJ2-7	TGCGCCAGCAGCCGGGGTGGAGGAGCGCGCGACTACGAGCAGTACTTC	CASSRGGGARDYEQYF
-	TRBV9	-	TRBJ2-3	TGTGCCAGCAGCGTATCGGGCCCAAGGGACTTTGCTTACGATACGCAGTATTTT	CASSVSGPRDFAYDTQYF
many	TRBV5-1	TRBD1	TRBJ1-1	TGCGCCAGCAGCGTAAGACAGGGGTTGTACACTGAAGCTTTCTTT	CASSVRQGLYTEAFF
-	TRBV9	-	TRBJ2-2	TGTGCCAGCAGTCGCGGAGGGGTAGACACCGGGGAGCTGTTTTTT	CASSRGGVDTGELFF
many	TRBV24-1	-	TRBJ1-1	TGTGCCACCAAAAAGTTCACGAACACTGAAGCTTTCTTT	CATKKFTNTEAFF
many	TRBV12-3/TRBV12-4	-	TRBJ1-4	TGTGCCAGCAGTTTTTCGGGTACGTCGGAAAAACTGTTTTTT	CASSFSGTSEKLFF
many	TRBV5-1	-	TRBJ2-1	TGCGCCAGCAGCTTGGAGGAGGGGACCTACAATGAGCAGTTCTTC	CASSLEEGTYNEQFF
few	TRBV18	-	TRBJ2-1	TGTGCCAGCTCACCCCAGGGGCGCAGCTCCTACAATGAGCAGTTCTTC	CASSPQGRSSYNEQFF
-	TRBV2	-	TRBJ1-1	TGTGCCAGCAGTGCTTCATTGGACAGGAACACTGAAGCTTTCTTT	CASSASLDRNTEAFF
-	TRBV10-1	-	TRBJ2-2	TGCGCCAGCAGGGTTCTAGCTTCCACCGGGGGGCTGTCTTTT	CASRVLASTGGLSF
many	TRBV9	-	TRBJ1-3	TGTGCCAGCAGCACCGATCCCTGGAGTGGAAACACCATATATTTT	CASSTDPWSGNTIYF
many	TRBV19	-	TRBJ1-1	TGTGCCAGTACTCCCCCGGGGGTCGGGAACACTGAAGCTTTCTTT	CASTPPGVGNTEAFF
-	TRBV15	-	TRBJ2-5	TGTGCCACCACCGCGGGGACGCAAGAGACCCAGTACTTC	CATTAGTQETQYF
-	TRBV27	TRBD1	TRBJ2-1	TGTGCCAGCAGTCTACAGGGGACCTACAATGAGCAGTTCTTC	CASSLQGTYNEQFF
-	TRBV9	-	TRBJ1-5	TGTGCCAGCAGTCCCCTCGGTGGGAACTATCAGCCCCAGCATTTT	CASSPLGGNYQPQHF
many	TRBV24-1	-	TRBJ1-5	TGTGCCACCAGTGATGGGGGGGTTTTGCGGTTT	CATSDGGVLRF
-	TRBV10-3	-	TRBJ2-3	TGTGCCACCAGAGGACCTTTCACAGATACGCAGTATTTT	CATRGPFTDTQYF
few	TRBV5-4	-	TRBJ2-2	TGTGCCAGCAGCTTCCGAGGAAACACCGGGGAGCTGTTTTTT	CASSFRGNTGELFF
many	TRBV2	TRBD1	TRBJ1-2	TGTGCCAGCAGAGATAGGACAGGGGCCCACTATGGCTACACCTTC	CASRDRTGAHYGYTF
-	TRBV5-1	TRBD1	TRBJ1-1	TGCGCCAGCAGCTTATCGACAGGGCCTATGAACACTGAAGCTTTCTTT	CASSLSTGPMNTEAFF
many	TRBV20-1	-	TRBJ1-2	TGCAGTGCTAGGGGGACGACAGGACCCTATGGCTACACCTTC	CSARGTTGPYGYTF
-	TRBV6-4	-	TRBJ2-5	TGTGCCAGCAGTGACCCGGAGGGCCAAGAGACCCAGTACTTC	CASSDPEGQETQYF
once	TRBV12-3/TRBV12-4	TRBD1	TRBJ1-4	TGTGCCAGCAGCCCTACAGGGGTGGGGAATGAAAAACTGTCTTTT	CASSPTGVGNEKLSF